Presented here are 30 T cell receptor beta chains from one specimen sequenced in a study of radiotherapy plus CTLA-4 blockade in lung cancer. Libraries were prepared by immunoSEQ multiplex PCR; TCRdb keeps only in-frame clonotypes and omits some of them. Counted here are 95,000 to 150,000 clones, just under 90% occurring once; the ten biggest clones make up roughly 7%. Sample: peripheral blood, taken from a patient treated with radiotherapy plus ipilimumab. These receptors were obtained from a human donor with non-small cell lung cancer that progressed on radiotherapy plus ipilimumab.

The J gene is TRBJ1-2, the V gene TRBV6-5; TRBD1 is a possible D gene (5 bases). The CDR3 runs 13 residues. V gave up 5 bases and J gave up 1 base, with 8 bases separating them. The germline CDR1 and CDR2 sequences are MNHEY and SVGAGI. CDR3 amino acids: CASSRDGNYGYTF. As DNA, the CDR3 is TGTGCCAGCAGTCGGGACGGTAACTATGGCTACACCTTC.

This clone was picked up one time. J is TRBJ2-7 and V is TRBV6-1; maybe TRBD1 (5 bases). CDR1 is MNHNS and CDR2 is SASEGT in the germline V gene. Deletions cut 7 bases from V and 2 bases from J, with 15 bases between. The CDR3 covers 14 residues. This CDR3 reads CASTPRQITYEQYF. Written as DNA, the CDR3 is TGTGCCAGCACGCCCAGACAGATTACCTACGAGCAGTACTTC.

The J gene is TRBJ1-2, the V gene TRBV29-1, with D unresolved. CDR1 SQVTM and CDR2 ANQGSEA come from the germline V gene. Trimming cost V 4 bases and J 8 bases, with 17 bases left between them. CDR3 length: 13 residues. The CDR3 nucleotides are TGCAGCGTTGGTGACCGGGAGGTAGAGGGCTACACCTTC. Translating gives CSVGDREVEGYTF. Filled out from reference TRBV29-1 and TRBJ1-2, the complete variable domain reads SAVISQKPSRDICQRGTSLTIQCQVDSQVTMMFWYRQQPGQSLTLIATANQGSEATYESGFVIDKFPISRPNLTFSTLTVSNMSPEDSSIYLCSVGDREVEGYTFGSGTRLTVV.

This chain links TRBV19 with TRBJ1-1, with D perhaps matching TRBD1 (5 bases). The V end lost 1 base, the J end lost 6 bases, and 9 bases lay between the germline ends. The CDR3 spans 13 residues. Germline assignment: CDR1 LNHDA and CDR2 SQIVND (reference sequence). DNA of the CDR3: TGTGCCAGTAGTATAGGTAGGGGTGCTGAAGCTTTCTTT. Residues: CASSIGRGAEAFF.

The rearrangement joins TRBV12-5 to TRBJ2-1; 7 positions match TRBD1. This CDR3 region has 15 residues. V lost 1 base to trimming and J lost 5 bases; unmatched junction nucleotides: 5. CDR1 is LGHNT and CDR2 is FRNRAP in the germline V gene. CDR3 sequence reads: CASGLATGTDNEQFF. CDR3 nucleotide sequence: TGTGCTAGTGGTTTGGCGACCGGGACAGACAATGAGCAGTTCTTC. Variable domain in full (rest from reference TRBV12-5 and TRBJ2-1): DARVTQTPRHKVTEMGQEVTMRCQPILGHNTVFWYRQTMMQGLELLAYFRNRAPLDDSGMPKDRFSAEMPDATLATLKIQPSEPRDSAVYFCASGLATGTDNEQFFGPGTRLTVL.

The chain combines TRBV19 with TRBJ1-1; D gene ambiguous. Between the trimmed V and J ends, which lost 1 base and 11 bases, there was a span of 17 bases. CDR1 and CDR2 from the germline V gene are LNHDA and SQIVND (reference sequence). The CDR3 length is 14 residues. The CDR3 is CASSIGGAREWAFF. CDR3 in DNA: TGTGCCAGTAGTATAGGTGGAGCCAGAGAATGGGCTTTCTTT.

V is TRBV4-2 and J is TRBJ2-1; tentatively, D is TRBD2 (6 bases). Germline V gene sequence: CDR1 LGHNA, CDR2 YNFKEQ. Trimming removed 1 base from V and 6 bases from J, with 13 bases in between. The CDR3 spans 15 residues. In DNA form, the CDR3 reads TGTGCCAGCAGCCAAGGGACTACCCCGGGCAATGAGCAGTTCTTC. Protein sequence: CASSQGTTPGNEQFF.

The chain is built from TRBV7-2 and TRBJ2-1; no clear D. The V gene's germline CDR1 is SGHTA and CDR2 FQGNSA. This CDR3 region has 16 residues. Trimming shortened V by 0 bases and J by 4 bases, and 13 bases separated the two germline ends. CDR3 DNA sequence: TGTGCCAGCAGCTTAGCGGCGACTCAGTCATACAATGAGCAGTTCTTC. It translates to CASSLAATQSYNEQFF.

This chain connects TRBV29-1 to TRBJ1-1; TRBD1 aligns across 7 bases. Germline V lookup: CDR1 SQVTM, CDR2 ANQGSEA. CDR3 size: 13 residues. Trimming removed 5 bases from V and 8 bases from J; junction bases left unmatched: 11. CDR3 loop: CSVLPDRFTEAFF. The CDR3 DNA reads TGCAGCGTTCTACCGGACAGGTTTACCGAAGCTTTCTTT. Full variable domain (remainder filled in from reference TRBV29-1 and TRBJ1-1): SAVISQKPSRDICQRGTSLTIQCQVDSQVTMMFWYRQQPGQSLTLIATANQGSEATYESGFVIDKFPISRPNLTFSTLTVSNMSPEDSSIYLCSVLPDRFTEAFFGQGTRLTVV.

This chain uses TRBV6-5 with TRBJ2-7; 7 bases are a match to TRBD1. The CDR3 contains 15 residues. CDR1 and CDR2 (germline): MNHEY, SVGAGI. The V gene end was trimmed by 7 bases and the J gene end by 2 bases; junction bases not matched to a gene: 11. This chain's CDR3 is CASKRSRDSPYEQYF. The CDR3 DNA follows: TGTGCCAGCAAAAGAAGTAGGGACAGCCCCTACGAGCAGTACTTC.

The chain has TRBV2 and TRBJ2-2; no clear D. Trimming shortened V by 0 bases and J by 8 bases, and 13 bases separated the two germline ends. The CDR3 is 15 amino acids. Germline assignment: CDR1 SNHLY and CDR2 FYNNEI. The CDR3 region has the DNA TGTGCCAGCAGTGAAGCCCCCTTGGCCGGGGGGGAGCTGTTTTTT. This encodes CASSEAPLAGGELFF.

The rearrangement links TRBV4-2 to TRBJ2-1, with TRBD2 matching over 12 bases. With 0 bases clipped from V and 5 bases from J, the junction kept 5 bases outside the gene matches. Germline CDR1 is LGHNA and CDR2 is YNFKEQ. This CDR3 contains 17 residues. CDR3: CASSQELAGGPHNEQFF. The CDR3, as DNA: TGTGCCAGCAGCCAAGAGCTAGCGGGAGGGCCCCACAATGAGCAGTTCTTC.

To note about this clone: The DNA is left out, because the CDR3 cannot be placed on it with certainty; the CDR3 is given as TCRdb lists it. The chain links TRBV21-1 to TRBJ2-3; the DNA was not compared with TRBD2, the D call given in the table. TRBV21-1 is a documented pseudogene. With termini counted, the CDR3 has 16 amino acids. CDR3 region: CASPRVAGGSTDTQYF.

The chain combines TRBV19 with TRBJ2-7; D perhaps matches TRBD1 (5 bases). CDR3 length equals 14 residues. With 3 bases removed from V and 3 bases from J, the gap between germline ends came to 12 bases. Germline V CDR1 and CDR2: LNHDA, SQIVND (reference sequence). CDR3 nucleotide sequence: TGTGCCAGTAGTATGTGGACAACTAACTACGAGCAGTACTTC. Amino acid sequence: CASSMWTTNYEQYF.

The chain joins TRBV7-9 to TRBJ2-3, with 8 bases fitting TRBD1. Looked up from germline, CDR1 is SEHNR and CDR2 is FQNEAQ (reference sequence). The V segment lost 8 bases and the J segment 3 bases; nucleotides outside the gene matches: 10. The CDR3 runs 15 residues. Here the CDR3 DNA reads TGTGCCAGCCCTCCAGGGGGCGGGGAGACAGATACGCAGTATTTT. This encodes CASPPGGGETDTQYF.

The table lists this clone with a few counts. The chain couples TRBV19 to TRBJ2-1, with D uncertain. The CDR3 spans 12 residues. V was clipped by 5 bases and J by 4 bases, with 6 bases between them. From germline, CDR1 is LNHDA and CDR2 SQIVND (reference sequence). The CDR3 loop reads CASSEEYNEQFF. The CDR3, as DNA: TGTGCCAGTAGTGAGGAGTACAATGAGCAGTTCTTC. Together with reference TRBV19 and TRBJ2-1, the CDR3 gives the full variable domain: DGGITQSPKYLFRKEGQNVTLSCEQNLNHDAMYWYRQDPGQGLRLIYYSQIVNDFQKGDIAEGYSVSREKKESFPLTVTSAQKNPTAFYLCASSEEYNEQFFGPGTRLTVL.

The CDR3 coding sequence is TGTGCCAGTAACGACAGGGGCTTATCGGACTATGGCTACACCTTC. This encodes CASNDRGLSDYGYTF. The chain links TRBV19 to TRBJ1-2; 8 bases align to TRBD1. The trim removed 7 bases at V and 3 bases at J, leaving 10 bases unmatched. In germline, CDR1 is LNHDA, CDR2 SQIVND (reference sequence). This CDR3 is built from 15 residues.

The rearrangement uses TRBV25-1 and TRBJ2-3; perhaps TRBD1 as D (6 bases). The V gene lost 2 bases and the J gene lost 1 base, with 10 bases spanning the gap. This CDR3 has 15 residues. CDR1 and CDR2 (germline): MGHDK, SYGVNS. CDR3 region: CASSERTDRTDTQYF. The CDR3 nucleotides read TGTGCCAGCAGTGAAAGGACAGATCGCACAGATACGCAGTATTTT.

The chain is built from TRBV18 and TRBJ1-3; D uncertain. The ends were cut back, 2 bases at V and 0 bases at J, with 5 bases in the middle. Germline CDR1 KGHSH, CDR2 LQKENI. This CDR3 comprises 14 residues. CDR3 loop: CASSPADSGNTIYF. For the CDR3, the DNA is TGTGCCAGCTCACCAGCCGACTCTGGAAACACCATATATTTT.

V is TRBV30 and J is TRBJ2-3; D unclear. Trimming took off 4 bases at V and 1 base at J, with 12 bases between the two ends. Germline V gene data show CDR1 as GTSNPN and CDR2 as SVGIG (reference sequence). CDR3 length: 14 amino acids. CDR3 DNA sequence: TGTGCCTGGACATGGAGCGAACGCACAGATACGCAGTATTTT. Amino acids: CAWTWSERTDTQYF.

Regarding this clone: Sequence at one end of the junction differs from germline and may be a read error. V usage is TRBV19 and J usage is TRBJ2-7, with D hard to call. The CDR3 runs 12 residues. The germline V gene encodes CDR1 LNHDA and CDR2 SQIVND (reference sequence). The CDR3 DNA is TGTGCCAGTAGTCCATCCTCCTCCGAGCAGTACTTC. It specifies CASSPSSSEQYF.

This rearrangement joins TRBV9 to TRBJ1-5; 9 bases map to TRBD1. V lost 4 bases to trimming and J lost 7 bases; unmatched junction nucleotides: 6. CDR1 is SGDLS and CDR2 is YYNGEE in the germline V gene. There are 14 residues in the CDR3. The CDR3 loop reads CASSRGTGIQPQHF. The CDR3 coding sequence is TGTGCCAGCAGCCGGGGGACAGGGATCCAGCCCCAGCATTTT.

The CDR3: CASSSPEEKLFF. The CDR3 DNA follows: TGTGCCAGCAGCTCCCCCGAGGAAAAACTGTTTTTT. This chain links TRBV7-9 with TRBJ1-4, with D hard to call. The CDR3 length is 12 residues. Trimming pared 4 bases from V and 8 bases from J, leaving 8 bases between. Germline CDR1 is SEHNR and CDR2 is FQNEAQ (reference sequence).

The rearrangement joins TRBV5-1 to TRBJ2-3, with TRBD2 matching 13 bases. The V and J ends lost 3 bases and 3 bases, in that order; junction bases with no gene match: 4. CDR1 SGHRS and CDR2 YFSETQ come from the germline V gene. This CDR3 has 16 amino acids. The CDR3 sequence: CASSWTSGSQTDTQYF. CDR3 DNA: TGCGCCAGCAGCTGGACTAGCGGGAGTCAAACAGATACGCAGTATTTT.

The chain uses TRBV19 and TRBJ2-1; 7 bases are shared with TRBD2. Losses at the gene ends were 7 bases for V and 2 bases for J; bases not matched to a gene: 5. CDR3 size: 14 residues. CDR1 and CDR2 from the germline V gene are LNHDA and SQIVND (reference sequence). The CDR3: CASMGGGPYNEQFF. The CDR3 DNA reads TGTGCCAGTATGGGGGGGGGTCCCTACAATGAGCAGTTCTTC.

The rearrangement uses TRBV5-1 and TRBJ1-2; no definite D call. Germline CDR1 is SGHRS and CDR2 is YFSETQ. V lost 4 bases to trimming and J lost 0 bases, with 13 bases between them. The CDR3 is made up of 15 amino acids. The CDR3 DNA reads as TGCGCCAGCAGCGTGGACGGCCAAACTAACTATGGCTACACCTTC. The encoded protein is CASSVDGQTNYGYTF.

The gene calls are TRBV5-1 and TRBJ1-1; D gene unclear. Germline V lookup: CDR1 SGHRS, CDR2 YFSETQ. This CDR3 region has 13 residues. The germline V and J ends were trimmed by 3 bases and 2 bases, with 8 bases remaining between them. The CDR3 spells CASSYQQNTEAFF. The CDR3 coding sequence is TGCGCCAGCAGCTACCAACAAAACACTGAAGCTTTCTTT.

J is TRBJ1-5 and V is TRBV27; D is uncertain. CDR1 and CDR2 (germline): MNHEY, SMNVEV (reference sequence). Trimming removed 4 bases from V and 6 bases from J, with 10 bases in between. This CDR3 contains 13 residues. The CDR3 DNA follows: TGTGCCAGCAGTTCCCTGACCGGTCAGCCCCAGCATTTT. Translating it yields CASSSLTGQPQHF.

V gene TRBV4-2 combines with J gene TRBJ2-1; 10 bases map to TRBD2. The CDR3 extends over 13 amino acids. Germline trimming cut 8 bases from V and 7 bases from J; bases unmatched to any gene: 5. Germline CDR1 LGHNA, CDR2 YNFKEQ. For the CDR3, the DNA is TGTGCCAGCGAGCGGGAGGGGAGGAATGAGCAGTTCTTC. It translates to CASEREGRNEQFF.

The rearrangement links TRBV15 to TRBJ1-2; D is perhaps TRBD1 (6 bases). The CDR3 is 13 residues long. Germline V CDR1 and CDR2: LNHNV, YYDKDF (reference sequence). The V and J ends lost 4 bases and 8 bases respectively, with 14 bases between them. The CDR3 nucleotides read TGTGCCACCAGCACCCTATCTGACAGGGGCTACACCTTC. Protein: CATSTLSDRGYTF.